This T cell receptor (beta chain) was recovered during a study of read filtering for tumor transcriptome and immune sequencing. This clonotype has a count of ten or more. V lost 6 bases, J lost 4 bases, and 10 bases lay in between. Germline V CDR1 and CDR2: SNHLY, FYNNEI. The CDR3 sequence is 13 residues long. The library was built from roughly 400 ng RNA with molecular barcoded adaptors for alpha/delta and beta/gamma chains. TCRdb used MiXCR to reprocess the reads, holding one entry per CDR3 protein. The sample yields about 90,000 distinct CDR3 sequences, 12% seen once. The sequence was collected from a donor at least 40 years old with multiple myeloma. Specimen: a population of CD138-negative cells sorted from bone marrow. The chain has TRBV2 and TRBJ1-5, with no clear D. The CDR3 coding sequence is TGTGCCAGCAGCCAGGTAGGGAATCAGCCCCAGCATTTT. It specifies CASSQVGNQPQHF.